Below, 13 T cell receptor beta chains from the same sample are listed, as sequenced in a study of T cells in Graves' hyperthyroidism and ophthalmopathy. Using RNA transcripts as the source, TCR beta CDR3 regions were amplified. HTBI primers were used for first-round RT-PCR of the TCR CDR3. TCRdb reprocessed the multiplex PCR reads with MiXCR, giving one entry per CDR3 protein. The sample lists over 700,000 distinct CDR3 sequences; around 20% were seen once. Sequencing input: blood. These receptors all stem from a woman aged 45-65 years with Graves' hyperthyroidism that later progressed to Graves' ophthalmopathy.

The gene calls are TRBV9 and TRBJ1-2, with D tentatively TRBD1 (6 bases). Germline V lookup: CDR1 SGDLS, CDR2 YYNGEE. V was clipped by 7 bases and J by 5 bases, with 15 bases between them. This CDR3 has 13 residues. The chain's CDR3 is CASFGGGIYGYTF. The CDR3 DNA sequence: TGTGCCAGCTTTGGAGGGGGTATTTATGGCTACACCTTC.

Only a few counts were recorded for this clonotype. The J gene is TRBJ2-7, the V gene TRBV30; D possibly uses TRBD1 or TRBD2 (5 bases each). CDR1 and CDR2 (germline): GTSNPN, SVGIG (reference sequence). This CDR3 contains 13 residues. V dropped 6 bases and J dropped 6 bases, with 18 bases sitting between them. In DNA, the CDR3 is TGTGCCTGCCGGGCGAGGGGAATGAGCGAGCAGTACTTC. This gives the protein CACRARGMSEQYF. The whole variable domain, remainder taken from reference TRBV30 and TRBJ2-7, is SQTIHQWPATLVQPVGSPLSLECTVEGTSNPNLYWYRQAAGRGLQLLFYSVGIGQISSEVPQNLSASRPQDRQFILSSKKLLLSDSGFYLCACRARGMSEQYFGPGTRLTVT.

Worth noting for this clonotype: Relative to the germline gene, one junction end is altered; a read error may explain this. The chain recombines TRBV11-2 with TRBJ1-2; 9 nucleotides agree with TRBD1. CDR1 is SGHAT, CDR2 FQNNGV, per germline. The CDR3 is 19 residues long. CDR3 in amino acids: CASSLDGDRASVRNYGYIF. CDR3 DNA sequence: TGTGCCAGCAGCTTAGATGGGGACAGGGCCAGTGTCCGGAACTATGGCTACATCTTC.

This clonotype was detected a few times. The chain combines TRBV5-6 with TRBJ1-2; 10 bases are a match to TRBD1. J lost 4 bases, V lost 6 bases, and 12 bases had no gene match. Germline V gene lookup returns CDR1 SGHDT and CDR2 YYEEEE. This CDR3 comprises 16 residues. In nucleotides, the CDR3 is TGTGCCAGCACCCACGACAGGGGGCGATTCGGCTATGGCTACACCTTC. Protein product: CASTHDRGRFGYGYTF.

This clonotype was recorded a few times. CDR3 in amino acids: CSVERGRGHGYTF. CDR3 in DNA: TGCAGCGTTGAAAGGGGCAGGGGGCATGGCTACACCTTC. This chain joins TRBV29-1 and TRBJ1-2; TRBD1 aligns across 8 bases. From germline, CDR1 is SQVTM and CDR2 ANQGSEA. V shed 2 bases, J shed 6 bases, and the junction held 5 bases outside the gene matches. The CDR3 length is 13 residues.

The chain combines TRBV5-1 with TRBJ1-4, with TRBD1 matching over 9 bases. The length of the CDR3 is 16 residues. V gave up 4 bases and J gave up 1 base; unmatched junction bases: 5. Germline V gene lookup returns CDR1 SGHRS and CDR2 YFSETQ. Here the CDR3 DNA reads TGCGCCAGCAGCGCGGACAGGGGAAGAACTAATGAAAAACTGTTTTTT. It specifies CASSADRGRTNEKLFF. The full variable domain, in which reference TRBV5-1 and TRBJ1-4 provide the parts outside the CDR3, is KAGVTQTPRYLIKTRGQQVTLSCSPISGHRSVSWYQQTPGQGLQFLFEYFSETQRNKGNFPGRFSGRQFSNSRSEMNVSTLELGDSALYLCASSADRGRTNEKLFFGSGTQLSVL.

This clonotype was seen only a few times. V is TRBV6-1 and J is TRBJ2-2, with 11 bases that match TRBD1. CDR3 length: 15 amino acids. Germline assignment: CDR1 MNHNS and CDR2 SASEGT. With V trimmed by 7 bases and J by 7 bases, 8 bases remained unmatched. In nucleotides, the CDR3 is TGTGCCAGCATCGACGGACAGGGGGCCGTCGGGGAGCTGTTTTTT. This gives the protein CASIDGQGAVGELFF.

This clonotype has more than one count but fewer than ten. V is TRBV2 and J is TRBJ1-5, with D possibly matching TRBD1 (5 bases). Looked up from germline, CDR1 is SNHLY and CDR2 is FYNNEI. V was pared by 7 bases and J by 6 bases, with 19 bases between. CDR3 length: 15 amino acids. The CDR3 protein is CASKRRQEGTQPQHF. DNA for the CDR3: TGTGCCAGCAAAAGAAGGCAGGAGGGGACTCAGCCCCAGCATTTT. The full variable domain, its missing parts supplied by reference TRBV2 and TRBJ1-5, is EPEVTQTPSHQVTQMGQEVILRCVPISNHLYFYWYRQILGQKVEFLVSFYNNEISEKSEIFDDQFSVERPDGSNFTLKIRSTKLEDSAMYFCASKRRQEGTQPQHFGDGTRLSIL.

This clonotype has just a few counts. V gene TRBV3-1 combines with J gene TRBJ2-1, with 9 bases aligning to TRBD1. Germline CDR1 reads LGHDT; CDR2 reads YNNKEL (reference sequence). V dropped 0 bases and J dropped 5; count of bases not matched to a gene: 11. The CDR3 spans 18 residues. The chain's CDR3 is CASSQDRGGTGLNNEQFF. Written as DNA, the CDR3 is TGTGCCAGCAGCCAAGATCGTGGCGGGACAGGGTTGAACAATGAGCAGTTCTTC.

This clonotype was seen ten or more times. J is TRBJ1-5 and V is TRBV28; the match to TRBD1 covers 7 bases. The CDR3 has 14 residues. Per the germline V gene, CDR1 is MDHEN and CDR2 is SYDVKM. The trim removed 4 bases at V and 12 bases at J, leaving 12 bases unmatched. The CDR3 DNA reads as TGTGCCAGCAGTTCTCGGCAGGGGGGTGAGCGCCAGCATTTT. Amino acid sequence: CASSSRQGGERQHF.

The sample holds many counts of this clonotype. The chain couples TRBV20-1 to TRBJ2-3; TRBD2 is a possible D gene (6 bases). This CDR3 is built from 15 residues. Trimming took off 5 bases at V and 1 base at J, with 16 bases between the two ends. Germline V gene sequence: CDR1 DFQATT, CDR2 SNEGSKA (reference sequence). The chain's CDR3 is CSAPQPGLRTDTQYF. The DNA for the CDR3 is TGCAGTGCTCCCCAGCCGGGACTTCGCACAGATACGCAGTATTTT.

This clonotype was picked up many times. The CDR3 sequence: CASTLPSTDTQYF. Here the CDR3 DNA reads TGTGCCAGCACCCTACCTAGCACAGATACGCAGTATTTT. V gene TRBV11-2 combines with J gene TRBJ2-3, with D hard to call. Per the germline V gene, CDR1 is SGHAT and CDR2 is FQNNGV. The CDR3 spans 13 residues. V gave up 7 bases and J gave up 0 bases, with 8 bases separating them. Filled out from reference TRBV11-2 and TRBJ2-3, the complete variable domain reads EAGVAQSPRYKIIEKRQSVAFWCNPISGHATLYWYQQILGQGPKLLIQFQNNGVVDDSQLPKDRFSAERLKGVDSTLKIQPAKLEDSAVYLCASTLPSTDTQYFGPGTRLTVL.

There are a few counts of this clonotype. V and J are TRBV12-3 or TRBV12-4 and TRBJ1-5; D may be TRBD1 (5 bases). The V gene lost 5 bases and the J gene lost 7 bases, with 18 bases spanning the gap. This CDR3 spans 15 amino acids. The CDR3 sequence is CASSGGGVGSQPQHF. The CDR3 bases are TGTGCCAGCAGTGGGGGGGGAGTTGGCTCCCAGCCCCAGCATTTT.